The 14 T cell receptor beta chains below were found in one sample sequenced in a study of blood T cell repertoires in COVID-19. Profiling relied on immunoSEQ multiplex PCR, and the TCRdb table lists in-frame clones only, not all of them. The repertoire consists of around 120,000 clones, with over 80% occurring once and the leading ten covering approximately 2.1%. Specimen: peripheral blood. The origin of the receptors is a man aged 25 to 40 with acute or convalescent COVID-19.

The sample holds a few counts of this clone. The chain is built from TRBV11-3 and TRBJ2-3, with TRBD2 matching over 8 bases. J gave up 2 bases and V 1 base, and 5 bases lay outside the gene matches. The germline V gene encodes CDR1 SGHNT and CDR2 YENEEA. The CDR3 length is 16 residues. CDR3 in amino acids: CASSLAGGPFTDTQYF. The CDR3 DNA is TGTGCCAGCAGCTTAGCGGGAGGGCCGTTCACAGATACGCAGTATTTT. The whole variable domain, remainder taken from reference TRBV11-3 and TRBJ2-3, is EAGVVQSPRYKIIEKKQPVAFWCNPISGHNTLYWYLQNLGQGPELLIRYENEEAVDDSQLPKDRFSAERLKGVDSTLKIQPAELGDSAVYLCASSLAGGPFTDTQYFGPGTRLTVL.

About this clone itself: One end of the junction does not line up with germline, which may come from a read error. V usage is TRBV7-7 and J usage is TRBJ2-2; D remains unclear. This CDR3 region has 14 residues. Germline CDR1 reads SSHAT; CDR2 reads FNYEAQ (reference sequence). CDR3 nucleotide sequence: TGTGCTAGCAGCTTAGGGCACCACACCGGGGAGCTGTTTTTT. Its translation: CASSLGHHTGELFF.

This chain uses TRBV19 with TRBJ1-2, with 7 bases aligning to TRBD1. Germline CDR1 is LNHDA and CDR2 is SQIVND (reference sequence). Losses at the gene ends were 8 bases for V and 4 bases for J; bases not matched to a gene: 4. The CDR3 has 12 amino acids. The chain's CDR3 is CASSQGPYGYTF. The CDR3 coding sequence is TGTGCCAGTTCACAGGGGCCCTATGGCTACACCTTC.

V and J are TRBV14 and TRBJ2-1; D not resolved. This CDR3 is 14 amino acids long. The V end lost 0 bases, the J end lost 8 bases, and 11 bases lay between the germline ends. Germline V gene lookup returns CDR1 SGHDN and CDR2 FVKESK. The CDR3 region is CASSQDLASHEQFF. The DNA for the CDR3 is TGTGCCAGCAGCCAAGATCTGGCTTCCCATGAGCAGTTCTTC.

The chain carries TRBV7-2 and TRBJ2-3; the match to TRBD2 covers 7 bases. CDR1 is SGHTA, CDR2 FQGNSA, per germline. The J segment lost 3 bases and the V segment lost 6 bases, leaving 9 bases of the junction unmatched. The CDR3 is 15 residues long. In DNA form, the CDR3 reads TGTGCCAGCAGGTCCCGGGGAGGGGTAACAGATACGCAGTATTTT. It yields the protein CASRSRGGVTDTQYF.

The chain uses TRBV6-1 and TRBJ2-5; tentative D call: TRBD2 (6 bases). V lost 3 bases and J 5 bases, leaving 16 bases between the germline ends. The CDR3 is 15 amino acids. Germline loops: CDR1 MNHNS, CDR2 SASEGT. Here the CDR3 DNA reads TGTGCCAGCAGTGATGGGGACTCCGCCGCCGAGACCCAGTACTTC. Translating gives CASSDGDSAAETQYF.

CDR3 residues: CASSQNERGGGQETQYF. The DNA of the CDR3 is TGCGCCAGCAGCCAAAATGAGAGGGGCGGGGGACAAGAGACCCAGTACTTC. The J gene is TRBJ2-5, the V gene TRBV4-3; 7 positions agree with TRBD2. Trimming at V came to 2 bases and at J to 2 bases, leaving 11 bases not matched to a gene. The CDR3 runs 17 residues. Germline loops: CDR1 LGHNA, CDR2 YSLEER.

The V gene is TRBV18, the J gene TRBJ1-1; D perhaps matches TRBD1 (5 bases). Trimming pared 6 bases from V and 1 base from J, leaving 12 bases between. The CDR3 covers 14 residues. The germline gives CDR1 KGHSH, CDR2 LQKENI. The CDR3 protein is CASSPTGANTEAFF. The CDR3 DNA sequence: TGTGCCAGCTCCCCCACAGGAGCGAACACTGAAGCTTTCTTT.

This chain joins TRBV11-2 and TRBJ2-5; 7 bases fit TRBD2. The ends lost 3 bases at V and 3 bases at J; junction bases unmatched: 10. The CDR3 length is 16 residues. CDR1 and CDR2 (germline): SGHAT, FQNNGV. The CDR3: CASSLNPSGQKETQYF. The CDR3 DNA is TGTGCCAGCAGCTTGAACCCTAGCGGTCAAAAAGAGACCCAGTACTTC.

The chain links TRBV4-2 to TRBJ1-1, with a weak D call TRBD1 (5 bases). Germline CDR1 reads LGHNA; CDR2 reads YNFKEQ. CDR3 length equals 15 residues. With 7 bases removed from V and 3 bases from J, the gap between germline ends came to 18 bases. CDR3 DNA sequence: TGTGCCAGCACCCTATCGGGGGTGAGTTACACTGAAGCTTTCTTT. Amino acid sequence: CASTLSGVSYTEAFF.

The V call is TRBV6-6, the J call TRBJ1-5; perhaps TRBD1 as D (6 bases). Germline CDR1 reads MNHNY; CDR2 reads SVGAGI (reference sequence). The V end lost 5 bases, the J end lost 4 bases, and 18 bases lay between the germline ends. There are 16 residues in the CDR3. The CDR3: CASSPPQGRANQPQHF. The CDR3 DNA is TGTGCCAGCAGTCCTCCACAGGGCCGGGCTAATCAGCCCCAGCATTTT.

The chain recombines TRBV30 with TRBJ1-5; tentatively, D is TRBD1 (5 bases). Germline V gene data show CDR1 as GTSNPN and CDR2 as SVGIG (reference sequence). The V and J ends lost 0 bases and 2 bases respectively, with 14 bases between them. The CDR3 is made up of 16 amino acids. In nucleotides, the CDR3 is TGTGCCTGGAGTGTAAGATGGGGACTCGGCAATCAGCCCCAGCATTTT. Protein product: CAWSVRWGLGNQPQHF.

The chain has TRBV7-8 and TRBJ1-1, with D possibly being TRBD1 (6 bases). This CDR3 has 15 residues. The germline V gene encodes CDR1 SGHVS and CDR2 FQNEAQ. The germline V and J ends were trimmed by 5 bases and 0 bases, with 13 bases remaining between them. CDR3 nucleotides: TGTGCCAGCAGCCCACAGGACAGTTTGAACACTGAAGCTTTCTTT. The encoded protein is CASSPQDSLNTEAFF.

V is TRBV19 and J is TRBJ2-2; 9 bases line up with TRBD2. The germline gives CDR1 LNHDA, CDR2 SQIVND (reference sequence). The CDR3 extends over 15 amino acids. V was clipped by 2 bases and J by 6 bases; unmatched bases: 4. The CDR3 nucleotides are TGTGCCAGTAGTATATTTGGGACTAGCTCCGGGGAGCTGTTTTTT. It encodes CASSIFGTSSGELFF.